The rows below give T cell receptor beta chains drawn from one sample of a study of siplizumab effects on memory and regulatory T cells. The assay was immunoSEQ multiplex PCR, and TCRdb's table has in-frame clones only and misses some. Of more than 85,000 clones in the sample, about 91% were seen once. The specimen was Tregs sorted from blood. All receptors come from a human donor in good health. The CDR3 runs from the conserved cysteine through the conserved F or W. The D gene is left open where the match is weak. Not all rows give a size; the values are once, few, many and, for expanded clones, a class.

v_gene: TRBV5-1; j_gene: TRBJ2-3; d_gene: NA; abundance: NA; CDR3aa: CASSWRASDTQYF; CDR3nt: TGCGCCAGCAGCTGGAGGGCGTCAGATACGCAGTATTTT
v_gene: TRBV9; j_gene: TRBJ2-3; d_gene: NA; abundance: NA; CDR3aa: CASSPTAGPDTQYF; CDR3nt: TGTGCCAGCAGCCCCACCGCCGGTCCGGATACGCAGTATTTT
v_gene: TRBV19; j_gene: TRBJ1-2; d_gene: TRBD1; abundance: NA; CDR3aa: CASSIDRATGGYTF; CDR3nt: TGTGCCAGTAGTATCGACAGGGCCACGGGTGGCTACACCTTC
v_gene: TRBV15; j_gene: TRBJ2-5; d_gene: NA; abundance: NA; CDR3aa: CATSSPEVNAGETQYF; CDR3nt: TGTGCCACCAGCAGCCCTGAGGTCAATGCGGGAGAGACCCAGTACTTC
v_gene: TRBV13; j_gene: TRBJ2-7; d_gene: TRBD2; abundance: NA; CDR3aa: CASSAAGTSGRAYEQYF; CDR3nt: TGTGCCAGCAGCGCCGCCGGGACTAGCGGGAGGGCCTACGAGCAGTACTTC
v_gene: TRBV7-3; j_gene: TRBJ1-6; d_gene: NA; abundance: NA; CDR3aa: CASSLQHTGNSPLHF; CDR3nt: TGTGCCAGCAGCTTACAGCACACGGGGAATTCACCCCTCCACTTT
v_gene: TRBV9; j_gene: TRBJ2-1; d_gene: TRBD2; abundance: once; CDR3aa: CASSRGLAGDNEQFF; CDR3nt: TGTGCCAGCAGCCGAGGACTAGCGGGAGACAATGAGCAGTTCTTC
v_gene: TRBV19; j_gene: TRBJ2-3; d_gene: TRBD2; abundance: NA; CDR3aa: CASSMALAGGPITDTQYF; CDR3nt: TGTGCCAGTAGTATGGCGCTAGCGGGAGGGCCTATCACAGATACGCAGTATTTT
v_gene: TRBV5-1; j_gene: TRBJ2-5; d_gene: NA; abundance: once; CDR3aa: CASSLGPEQETQYF; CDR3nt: TGCGCCAGCAGCTTGGGTCCGGAGCAAGAGACCCAGTACTTC
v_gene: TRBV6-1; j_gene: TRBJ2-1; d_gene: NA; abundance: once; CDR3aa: CASSGIGPNEQFF; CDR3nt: TGTGCCAGCAGTGGGATCGGTCCCAATGAGCAGTTCTTC
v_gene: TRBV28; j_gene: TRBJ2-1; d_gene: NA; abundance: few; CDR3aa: CASSLIAGVGGRSYNEQFF; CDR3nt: TGTGCCAGCAGTTTGATTGCGGGAGTAGGGGGGCGGTCCTACAATGAGCAGTTCTTC
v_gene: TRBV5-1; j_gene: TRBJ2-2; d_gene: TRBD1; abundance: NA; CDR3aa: CASSLVGTENTGELFF; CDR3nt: TGCGCCAGCAGCTTGGTGGGGACAGAGAACACCGGGGAGCTGTTTTTT
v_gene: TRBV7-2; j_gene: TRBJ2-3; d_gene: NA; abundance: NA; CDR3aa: CASRQTTDTQYF; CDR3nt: TGTGCCAGCAGACAAACCACAGATACGCAGTATTTT
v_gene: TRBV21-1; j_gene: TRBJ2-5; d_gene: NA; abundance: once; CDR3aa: CASSRGPTSGQETQYF; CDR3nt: TGTGCCAGCAGCCGCGGGCCGACTAGCGGACAAGAGACCCAGTACTTC
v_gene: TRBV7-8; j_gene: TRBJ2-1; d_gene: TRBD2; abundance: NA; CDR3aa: CASSLVWLAESSYNEQFF; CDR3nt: TGTGCCAGCAGCTTAGTCTGGCTAGCGGAGAGCTCCTACAATGAGCAGTTCTTC
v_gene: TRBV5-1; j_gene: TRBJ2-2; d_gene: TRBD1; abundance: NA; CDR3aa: CASSLATGDAGELFF; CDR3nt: TGCGCCAGCAGCTTGGCCACAGGGGACGCCGGGGAGCTGTTTTTT
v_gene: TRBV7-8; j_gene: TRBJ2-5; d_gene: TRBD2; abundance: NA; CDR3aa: CASSLGGAGAQETQYF; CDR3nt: TGTGCCAGCAGTTTGGGCGGAGCGGGAGCTCAAGAGACCCAGTACTTC
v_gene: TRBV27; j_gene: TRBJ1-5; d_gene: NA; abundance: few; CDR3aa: CASSLQRGPNQPQHF; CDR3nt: TGTGCCAGCAGTTTACAACGGGGTCCCAATCAGCCCCAGCATTTT
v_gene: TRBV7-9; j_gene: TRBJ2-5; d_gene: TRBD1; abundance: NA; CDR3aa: CASSSTGTGQETQYF; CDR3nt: TGTGCCAGCAGCTCTACCGGGACAGGACAAGAGACCCAGTACTTC